A selection of T cell receptor beta chains follows, all from one sample in a study of shared clonotypes between healthy human individuals. The method was immunoSEQ multiplex PCR; TCRdb's version includes in-frame clones alone and lacks a portion of them. The sample lists about 330,000 clones; 87% were seen once. Sequencing input: memory CD8+ T cells sorted from blood. The receptor source for this set is a man aged 18 to 29 in good health. CDR3s include the opening cysteine and the closing phenylalanine or tryptophan. A D gene is named only where the DNA matches it firmly. Clone sizes are given selectively: once, few, many, or a class where the clone is expanded.

clone_size	v_call	j_call	d_call	cdr3_nt	cdr3_aa
.	TRBV19	TRBJ2-7	.	TGTGCCAGTAGTTTCAGGGCCTCCTACGAGCAGTACTTC	CASSFRASYEQYF
.	TRBV4-1	TRBJ2-1	.	TGCGCCAGCAGCCACGGGGGAGCTGAAGGAACTTACTCCTACAATGAGCAGTTCTTC	CASSHGGAEGTYSYNEQFF
.	TRBV11-2	TRBJ1-1	.	TGTGCCAGCAGACACAGGGTCCACCCTGAAGCTTTCTTT	CASRHRVHPEAFF
.	TRBV7-8	TRBJ2-7	TRBD2	TGTGCCAGCAGCTTAGATGGACTAGGTCCGGCCGAGCAGTACTTC	CASSLDGLGPAEQYF
.	TRBV7-3	TRBJ2-5	.	TGTGCCAGCAGCTTAAGTGGGGGGCAAGAGACCCAGTACTTC	CASSLSGGQETQYF
.	TRBV27	TRBJ2-7	TRBD1	TGTGCCAGCAGTTTATCCACGCCGGGACAGGGCATTAGGGTACACGAGCAGTACTTC	CASSLSTPGQGIRVHEQYF
.	TRBV27	TRBJ1-5	.	TGTGCCAGCAGTTTTTCGATCAATCAGCCCCAGCATTTT	CASSFSINQPQHF
once	TRBV28	TRBJ1-1	TRBD1	TGTGCCAGCAGTTTATCTTACAGGGGTACTGAAGCTTTCTTT	CASSLSYRGTEAFF
.	TRBV28	TRBJ1-1	TRBD1	TGTGCCAGCAGCAGGGAACCGGGACAGCCTAGTGAAGCTTTCTTT	CASSREPGQPSEAFF
.	TRBV25-1	TRBJ1-5	.	TGTGCCAGCAGTGGGGAAAACAATCAGCCCCAGCATTTT	CASSGENNQPQHF
.	TRBV21-1	TRBJ2-7	.	TGTGCCAGCAGCTGGGCGGGACAGGGGGCTTACGAGCAGTACTTC	CASSWAGQGAYEQYF
.	TRBV5-1	TRBJ2-5	TRBD2	TGCGCCAGCAGCCTCCCACTAGCGGGGGTGATACAAGAGACCCAGTACTTC	CASSLPLAGVIQETQYF
once	TRBV27	TRBJ1-6	.	TGTGCCAGCAGCCCGGGCACCGGGAGTCTCAATTCACCCCTCCACTTT	CASSPGTGSLNSPLHF
.	TRBV6-1	TRBJ1-2	.	TGTGCCAGCAGTCCGTACGGGGGAGATGGCTACACCTTC	CASSPYGGDGYTF
.	TRBV6-1	TRBJ2-7	.	TGTGCCAGCAGTGAATATGTACGACAGTCTTCTTACGAGCAGTACTTC	CASSEYVRQSSYEQYF
.	TRBV12-2	TRBJ1-2	.	TGTGCAAGTCCCTGGAAGAGCTACACCTTC	CASPWKSYTF
.	TRBV9	TRBJ2-7	.	TGTGCCAGCAGCGGAGATGGCTCCGAGCAGTACTTC	CASSGDGSEQYF
many	TRBV7-9	TRBJ2-3	TRBD2	TGTGCCAGCAGCCAAGTTACGGGAGGGCCGGGGGATACGCAGTATTTT	CASSQVTGGPGDTQYF
.	TRBV29-1	TRBJ2-7	.	TGCAGCGTTGATGCGAACGGCTACGAGCAGTACTTC	CSVDANGYEQYF
.	TRBV7-6	TRBJ1-3	.	TGTGCCAGCAGGGAAAACAGTTCTCCAACAGGAAACACCATATATTTT	CASRENSSPTGNTIYF
.	TRBV5-1	TRBJ2-7	.	TGCGCCAGCAGCTTGGGGATCTTTGGGGTCGACGAGCAGTACTTC	CASSLGIFGVDEQYF
few	TRBV15	TRBJ1-1	.	TGTGCCACCAGCAGAGACATTTCGGGGCTTAACACTGAAGCTTTCTTT	CATSRDISGLNTEAFF